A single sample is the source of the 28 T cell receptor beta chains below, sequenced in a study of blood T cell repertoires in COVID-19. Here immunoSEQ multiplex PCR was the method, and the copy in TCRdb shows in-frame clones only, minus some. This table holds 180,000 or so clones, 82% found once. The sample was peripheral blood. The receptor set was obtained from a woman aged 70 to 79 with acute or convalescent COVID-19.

As DNA, the CDR3 is TGTGCCATCAGTCCTAGGGACAGGGGCTCGGAAAACACCATATATTTT. This translates into CAISPRDRGSENTIYF. V is TRBV10-3 and J is TRBJ1-3; 10 nucleotides line up with TRBD1. Germline V gives CDR1 ENHRY, CDR2 SYGVKD. V shed 5 bases, J shed 6 bases, and the junction held 10 bases outside the gene matches. The CDR3 has 16 residues.

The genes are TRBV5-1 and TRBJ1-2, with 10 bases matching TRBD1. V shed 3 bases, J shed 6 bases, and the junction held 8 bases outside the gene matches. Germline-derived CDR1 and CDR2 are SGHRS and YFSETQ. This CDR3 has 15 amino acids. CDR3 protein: CASSYSTGGWDGYTF. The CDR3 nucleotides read TGCGCCAGCAGCTATTCGACAGGGGGCTGGGATGGCTACACCTTC.

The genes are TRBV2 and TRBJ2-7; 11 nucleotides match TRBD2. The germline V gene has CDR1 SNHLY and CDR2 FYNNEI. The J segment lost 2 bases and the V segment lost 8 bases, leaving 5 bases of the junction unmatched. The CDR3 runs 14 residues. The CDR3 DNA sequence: TGTGCCAGCGCGACTAGCGGGGTTACCTACGAGCAGTACTTC. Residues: CASATSGVTYEQYF.

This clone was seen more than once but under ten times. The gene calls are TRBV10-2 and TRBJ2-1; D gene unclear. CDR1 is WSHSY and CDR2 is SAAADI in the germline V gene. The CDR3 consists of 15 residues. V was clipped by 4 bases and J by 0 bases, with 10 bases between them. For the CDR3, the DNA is TGCGCCAGCAGTGGTACTAAGAGCTCCTACAATGAGCAGTTCTTC. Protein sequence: CASSGTKSSYNEQFF.

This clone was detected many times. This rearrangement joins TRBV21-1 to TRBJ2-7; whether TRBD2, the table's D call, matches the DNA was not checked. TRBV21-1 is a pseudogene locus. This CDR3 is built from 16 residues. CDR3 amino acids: CASSKYPTSIDYEQYF. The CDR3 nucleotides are TGTGCCAGCAGCAAATACCCGACTAGCATTGACTACGAGCAGTACTTC.

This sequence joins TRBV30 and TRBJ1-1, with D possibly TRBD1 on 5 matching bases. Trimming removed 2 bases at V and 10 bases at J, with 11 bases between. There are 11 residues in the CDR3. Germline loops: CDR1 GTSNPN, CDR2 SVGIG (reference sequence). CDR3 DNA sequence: TGTGCCTGGAGTCAGGGAAAGGGAGCTTTCTTT. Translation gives CAWSQGKGAFF. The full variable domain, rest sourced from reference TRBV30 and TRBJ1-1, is SQTIHQWPATLVQPVGSPLSLECTVEGTSNPNLYWYRQAAGRGLQLLFYSVGIGQISSEVPQNLSASRPQDRQFILSSKKLLLSDSGFYLCAWSQGKGAFFGQGTRLTVV.

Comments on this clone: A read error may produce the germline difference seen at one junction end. The CDR3 DNA follows: TGCCGCGTTTCCGGGGGGGGGTTGGGGACCGGGGAGCTGTTTTTT. This translates into CRVSGGGLGTGELFF. The chain is built from TRBV29-1 and TRBJ2-2; 8 bases fit TRBD2. The germline V gene encodes CDR1 SQVTM and CDR2 ANQGSEA. The CDR3 is 15 residues long.

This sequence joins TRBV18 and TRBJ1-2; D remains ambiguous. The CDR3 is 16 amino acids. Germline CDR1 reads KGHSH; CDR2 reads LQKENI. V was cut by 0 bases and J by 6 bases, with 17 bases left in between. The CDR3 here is CASSPPGSRGGDGYTF. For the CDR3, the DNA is TGTGCCAGCTCACCACCGGGCAGTCGGGGTGGCGATGGCTACACCTTC.

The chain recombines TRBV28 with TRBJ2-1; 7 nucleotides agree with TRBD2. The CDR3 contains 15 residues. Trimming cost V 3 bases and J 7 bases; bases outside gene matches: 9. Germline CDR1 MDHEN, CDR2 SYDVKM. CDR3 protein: CASSLSAGVRNEQFF. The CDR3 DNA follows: TGTGCCAGCAGTTTGTCGGCGGGGGTTAGGAATGAGCAGTTCTTC.

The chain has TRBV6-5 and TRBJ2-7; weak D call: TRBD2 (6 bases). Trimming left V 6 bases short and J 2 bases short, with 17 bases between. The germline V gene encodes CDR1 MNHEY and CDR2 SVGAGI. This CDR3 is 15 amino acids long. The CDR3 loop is CASRNRGASTYEQYF. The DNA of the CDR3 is TGTGCCAGCAGGAATCGCGGGGCCTCAACCTACGAGCAGTACTTC.

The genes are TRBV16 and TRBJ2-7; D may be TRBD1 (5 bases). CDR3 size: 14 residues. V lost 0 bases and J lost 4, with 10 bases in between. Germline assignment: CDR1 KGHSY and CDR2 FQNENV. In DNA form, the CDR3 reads TGTGCCAGCAGCCAATCTCAGGGCCGGTACGAGCAGTACTTC. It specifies CASSQSQGRYEQYF.

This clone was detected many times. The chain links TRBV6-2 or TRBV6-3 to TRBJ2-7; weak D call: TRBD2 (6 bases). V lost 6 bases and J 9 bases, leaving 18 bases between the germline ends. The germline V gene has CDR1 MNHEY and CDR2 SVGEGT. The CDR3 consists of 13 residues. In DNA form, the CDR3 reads TGTGCCAGCAGCCGCCGGATGGGGGGAGTGCAGTACTTC. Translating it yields CASSRRMGGVQYF.

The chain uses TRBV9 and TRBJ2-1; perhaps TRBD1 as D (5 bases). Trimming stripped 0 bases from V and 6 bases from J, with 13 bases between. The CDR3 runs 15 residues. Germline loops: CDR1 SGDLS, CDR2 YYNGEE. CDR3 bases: TGTGCCAGCAGCGTAGATTTGGACACCTTCAATGAGCAGTTCTTC. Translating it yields CASSVDLDTFNEQFF.

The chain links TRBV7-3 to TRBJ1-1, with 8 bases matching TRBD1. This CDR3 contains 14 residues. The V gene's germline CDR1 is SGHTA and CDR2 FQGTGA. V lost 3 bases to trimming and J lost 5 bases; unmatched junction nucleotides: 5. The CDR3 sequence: CASSLNTGGTEAFF. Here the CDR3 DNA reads TGTGCCAGCAGCTTGAATACAGGGGGAACTGAAGCTTTCTTT.

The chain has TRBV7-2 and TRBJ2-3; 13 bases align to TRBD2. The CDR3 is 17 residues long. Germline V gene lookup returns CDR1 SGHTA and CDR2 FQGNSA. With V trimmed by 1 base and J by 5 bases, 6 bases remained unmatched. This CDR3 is CASSLGGLAGVKDTQYF. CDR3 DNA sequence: TGTGCCAGCAGCTTAGGAGGACTAGCGGGAGTTAAAGATACGCAGTATTTT.

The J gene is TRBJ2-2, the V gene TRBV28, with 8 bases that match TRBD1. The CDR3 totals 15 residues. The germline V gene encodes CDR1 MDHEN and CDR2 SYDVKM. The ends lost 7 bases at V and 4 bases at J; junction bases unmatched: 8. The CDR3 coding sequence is TGTGCCAGCACCCGCGGACAGGGATTCACCGGGGAGCTGTTTTTT. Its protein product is CASTRGQGFTGELFF.

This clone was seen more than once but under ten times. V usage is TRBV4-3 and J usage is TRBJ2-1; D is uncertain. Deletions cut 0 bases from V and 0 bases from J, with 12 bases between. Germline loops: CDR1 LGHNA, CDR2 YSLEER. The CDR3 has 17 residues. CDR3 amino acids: CASSQDTFDSSYNEQFF. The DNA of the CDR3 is TGCGCCAGCAGCCAAGATACCTTCGATAGCTCCTACAATGAGCAGTTCTTC.

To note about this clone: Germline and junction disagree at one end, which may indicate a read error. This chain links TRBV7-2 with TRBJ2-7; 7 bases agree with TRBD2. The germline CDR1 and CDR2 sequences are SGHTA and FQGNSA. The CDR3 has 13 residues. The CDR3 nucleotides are TGTGCCAGCAGCTTAGAGCTAGCGGCCGCTACCCGATTC. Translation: CASSLELAAATRF.

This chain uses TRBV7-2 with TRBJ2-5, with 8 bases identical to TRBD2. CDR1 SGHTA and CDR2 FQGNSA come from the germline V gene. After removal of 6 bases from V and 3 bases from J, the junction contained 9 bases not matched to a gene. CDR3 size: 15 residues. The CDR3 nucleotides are TGTGCCAGCAGTCAGAGCGGGGGTCCGGAAGAGACCCAGTACTTC. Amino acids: CASSQSGGPEETQYF.

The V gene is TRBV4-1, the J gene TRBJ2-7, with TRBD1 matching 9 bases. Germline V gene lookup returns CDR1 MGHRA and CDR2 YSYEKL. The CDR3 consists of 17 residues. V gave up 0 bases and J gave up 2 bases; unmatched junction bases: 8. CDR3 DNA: TGCGCCAGCAGCCAAGAACCGTCACAGGGGGCTCCCTACGAGCAGTACTTC. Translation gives CASSQEPSQGAPYEQYF.

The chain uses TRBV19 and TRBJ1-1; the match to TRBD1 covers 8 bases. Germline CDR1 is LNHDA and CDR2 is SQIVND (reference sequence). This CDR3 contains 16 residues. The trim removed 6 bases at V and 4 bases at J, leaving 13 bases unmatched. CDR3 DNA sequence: TGTGCCAGTAGCTCCGTCCAGGGGGCGCGGGGCACTGAAGCTTTCTTT. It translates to CASSSVQGARGTEAFF.

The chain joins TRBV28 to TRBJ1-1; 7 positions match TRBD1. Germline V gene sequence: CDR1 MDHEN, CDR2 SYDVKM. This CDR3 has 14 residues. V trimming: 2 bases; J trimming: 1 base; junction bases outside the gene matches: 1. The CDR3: CASSLDRANTEAFF. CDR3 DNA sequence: TGTGCCAGCAGTTTAGACAGGGCGAACACTGAAGCTTTCTTT. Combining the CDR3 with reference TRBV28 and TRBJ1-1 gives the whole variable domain DVKVTQSSRYLVKRTGEKVFLECVQDMDHENMFWYRQDPGLGLRLIYFSYDVKMKEKGDIPEGYSVSREKKERFSLILESASTNQTSMYLCASSLDRANTEAFFGQGTRLTVV.

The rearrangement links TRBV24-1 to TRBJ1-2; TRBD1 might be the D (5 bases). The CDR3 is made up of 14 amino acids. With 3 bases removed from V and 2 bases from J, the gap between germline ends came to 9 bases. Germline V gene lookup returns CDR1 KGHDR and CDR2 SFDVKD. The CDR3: CATSDPQGNYGYTF. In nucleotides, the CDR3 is TGTGCCACCAGTGATCCTCAGGGAAACTATGGCTACACCTTC.

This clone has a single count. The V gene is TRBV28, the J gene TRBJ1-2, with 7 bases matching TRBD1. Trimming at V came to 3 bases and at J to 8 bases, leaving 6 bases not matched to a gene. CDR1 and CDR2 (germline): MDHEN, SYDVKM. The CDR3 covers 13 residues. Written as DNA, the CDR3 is TGTGCCAGCAGTTTCTTCCAGGGGGACGGCTACACCTTC. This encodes CASSFFQGDGYTF.

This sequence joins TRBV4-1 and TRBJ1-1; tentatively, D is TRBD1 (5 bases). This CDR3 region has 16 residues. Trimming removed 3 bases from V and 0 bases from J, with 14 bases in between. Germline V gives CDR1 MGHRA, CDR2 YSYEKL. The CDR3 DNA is TGCGCCAGCAGCCACCTCAGGGTAGGGGTGAACACTGAAGCTTTCTTT. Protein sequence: CASSHLRVGVNTEAFF.

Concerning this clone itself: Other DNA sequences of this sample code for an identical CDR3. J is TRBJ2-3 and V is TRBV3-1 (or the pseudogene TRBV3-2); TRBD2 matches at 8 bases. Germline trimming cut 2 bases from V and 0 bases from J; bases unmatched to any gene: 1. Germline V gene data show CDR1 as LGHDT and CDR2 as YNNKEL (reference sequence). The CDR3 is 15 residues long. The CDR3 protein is CASSQTSGSTDTQYF. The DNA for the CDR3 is TGTGCCAGCAGCCAAACTAGCGGCAGCACAGATACGCAGTATTTT.

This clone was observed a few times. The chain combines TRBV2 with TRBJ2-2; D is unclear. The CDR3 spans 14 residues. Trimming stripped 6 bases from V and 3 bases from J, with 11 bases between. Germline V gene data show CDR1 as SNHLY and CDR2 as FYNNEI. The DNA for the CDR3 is TGTGCCAGCAGCCTGCTCCGGGACACCGGGGAGCTGTTTTTT. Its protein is CASSLLRDTGELFF.

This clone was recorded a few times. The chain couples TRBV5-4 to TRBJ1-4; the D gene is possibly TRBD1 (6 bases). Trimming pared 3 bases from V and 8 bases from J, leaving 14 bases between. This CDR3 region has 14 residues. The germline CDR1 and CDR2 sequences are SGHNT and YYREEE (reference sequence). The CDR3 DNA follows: TGTGCCAGCAGCTCCAGGGAGGGGGGGGAAAAACTGTTTTTT. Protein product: CASSSREGGEKLFF.